One sample yielded the 26 T cell receptor beta chains listed below, sequenced in a study of OX40 agonist ivuxolimab in advanced cancers. Sequencing used immunoSEQ multiplex PCR; TCRdb keeps in-frame clones, though not all of them. The sample lists about 30,000 clones, around nine tenths occurring once. This material consisted of CD4+ or CD8+ T cells sorted from blood, taken in a trial of the OX40 agonist ivuxolimab. These receptors all come from an adult with an advanced solid tumor such as melanoma, head and neck, liver or kidney cancer.

CDR3 DNA sequence: TGTGCCAGCAGCCCGGACTGGGGATACATGAACACTGAAGCTTTCTTT. Protein product: CASSPDWGYMNTEAFF. The V gene is TRBV7-6, the J gene TRBJ1-1, with D hard to call. Germline V gene lookup returns CDR1 SGHVS and CDR2 FNYEAQ. Trimming removed 5 bases at V and 0 bases at J, with 16 bases between. CDR3 length equals 16 residues.

The chain joins TRBV6-6 to TRBJ2-7; TRBD2 agrees at 9 bases. The germline V gene has CDR1 MNHNY and CDR2 SVGAGI (reference sequence). CDR3 length: 15 residues. Unmatched junction bases numbered 11, after V lost 2 bases and J lost 9 bases. The CDR3 protein is CASSYGSGGFDTQYV. Here the CDR3 DNA reads TGTGCCAGCAGTTACGGTAGCGGGGGTTTCGATACGCAGTACGTC.

The V call is TRBV28, the J call TRBJ2-7; D is ambiguous. Germline CDR1 MDHEN, CDR2 SYDVKM. Deletions cut 10 bases from V and 0 bases from J, with 19 bases between. CDR3 size: 15 residues. The CDR3, as DNA: TGTGCCACCGGCAAGCAACCCGACTCCTCCTACGAGCAGTACGTC. Protein sequence: CATGKQPDSSYEQYV.

CDR3 sequence: CASSHNRDTNYGYTF. The CDR3 nucleotides are TGCGCCAGCAGCCATAATCGAGATACTAACTATGGCTACACCTTC. The V gene is TRBV4-1, the J gene TRBJ1-2, with D uncertain. V was cut by 3 bases and J by 0 bases, with 11 bases left in between. Germline V gene data show CDR1 as MGHRA and CDR2 as YSYEKL. This CDR3 is 15 amino acids long.

The V call is TRBV9, the J call TRBJ2-7, with 10 bases aligning to TRBD1. Germline CDR1 is SGDLS and CDR2 is YYNGEE. The CDR3 is 15 amino acids. V lost 3 bases to trimming and J lost 3 bases; unmatched junction nucleotides: 6. This CDR3 is CASSGGQGVFYEQYF. In DNA, the CDR3 is TGTGCCAGCAGCGGTGGACAGGGGGTGTTCTACGAGCAGTACTTC. Supplemented by reference TRBV9 and TRBJ2-7, the full variable domain reads DSGVTQTPKHLITATGQRVTLRCSPRSGDLSVYWYQQSLDQGLQFLIQYYNGEERAKGNILERFSAQQFPDLHSELNLSSLELGDSALYFCASSGGQGVFYEQYFGPGTRLTVT.

The V call is TRBV25-1, the J call TRBJ2-7; tentative D call: TRBD1 (5 bases). V shed 7 bases and J shed 12 bases, with 19 bases lying between them. CDR1 is MGHDK, CDR2 SYGVNS, per germline. There are 12 residues in the CDR3. CDR3 sequence (DNA): TGTGCCAGCATCCCCTCTGAGGACAAGCCGTACGTC. Protein: CASIPSEDKPYV.

This clone showed up just once. V and J are TRBV6-4 and TRBJ2-3, with 10 bases lining up with TRBD2. This CDR3 has 14 residues. Looked up from germline, CDR1 is MRHNA and CDR2 is SNTAGT. Germline trimming cut 4 bases from V and 3 bases from J; bases unmatched to any gene: 1. CDR3 amino acids: CASSVAGGTDTQYF. The CDR3, as DNA: TGTGCCAGCAGTGTAGCGGGGGGTACAGATACGCAGTATTTT.

This clone was seen once. The genes are TRBV5-6 and TRBJ2-1; D remains unclear. The CDR3 consists of 11 residues. Germline V gives CDR1 SGHDT, CDR2 YYEEEE. V lost 3 bases and J 10 bases, leaving 8 bases between the germline ends. The DNA of the CDR3 is TGTGCCAGCAGCTCGGGCCCCGAGCAGTTCTTC. Translating gives CASSSGPEQFF.

The V gene is TRBV4-3, the J gene TRBJ2-7, with 14 bases aligning to TRBD2. The CDR3 runs to 17 residues. Unmatched junction bases numbered 12, after V lost 4 bases and J lost 7 bases. Germline V lookup: CDR1 LGHNA, CDR2 YSLEER. This chain's CDR3 is CASSLGLAGGVAGEQYF. In nucleotides, the CDR3 is TGCGCCAGCAGCCTCGGACTAGCGGGAGGAGTGGCAGGGGAGCAGTACTTC.

The rearrangement joins TRBV5-1 to TRBJ2-3; D is uncertain. V lost 5 bases to trimming and J lost 0 bases, with 7 bases between them. CDR3 length equals 13 residues. CDR1 SGHRS and CDR2 YFSETQ come from the germline V gene. Here the CDR3 reads CASSKYSTDTQYF. The CDR3 DNA is TGCGCCAGCAGTAAATATAGCACAGATACGCAGTATTTT.

The gene calls are TRBV29-1 and TRBJ2-7; tentative D call: TRBD2 (5 bases). Trimming removed 4 bases from V and 2 bases from J, with 6 bases in between. CDR3 length equals 11 residues. Germline CDR1 and CDR2: SQVTM and ANQGSEA. In DNA, the CDR3 is TGCAGCGTTGGGACTGCCTACGAGCAGTACTTC. Residues: CSVGTAYEQYF.

The rearrangement uses TRBV9 and TRBJ2-7; D remains ambiguous. Trimming took 3 bases from V and 6 from J, leaving 13 bases between them. Germline loops: CDR1 SGDLS, CDR2 YYNGEE. The CDR3 contains 13 residues. As DNA, the CDR3 is TGTGCCAGCAGCGCCACAAACTCGCCCGAGCAGTACTTC. Its protein is CASSATNSPEQYF.

V and J are TRBV2 and TRBJ2-7, with D uncertain. The CDR3 extends over 12 amino acids. V lost 4 bases and J 5 bases, leaving 9 bases between the germline ends. CDR1 SNHLY and CDR2 FYNNEI come from the germline V gene. The CDR3 DNA sequence: TGTGCCAGCAGTGTAAGAGTAGACGAGCAGTACTTC. The encoded protein is CASSVRVDEQYF.

The chain is built from TRBV5-1 and TRBJ1-4; D is undetermined. Trimming pared 2 bases from V and 2 bases from J, leaving 10 bases between. Germline V CDR1 and CDR2: SGHRS, YFSETQ. The CDR3 runs to 15 residues. DNA for the CDR3: TGCGCCAGCAGCTTAACAGTAGGGACTAATGAAAAACTGTTTTTT. Amino acids: CASSLTVGTNEKLFF.

The chain recombines TRBV5-4 with TRBJ1-2, with TRBD1 matching 10 bases. The CDR3 spans 14 residues. The V and J ends lost 3 bases and 5 bases, in that order; junction bases with no gene match: 4. Germline V gene lookup returns CDR1 SGHNT and CDR2 YYREEE (reference sequence). The CDR3 reads CASSSRDRGYGYTF. Here the CDR3 DNA reads TGTGCCAGCAGCTCCCGGGACAGGGGTTATGGCTACACCTTC.

The rearrangement joins TRBV5-4 to TRBJ2-3; 8 bases line up with TRBD1. The CDR3 is 13 residues long. Germline CDR1 SGHNT, CDR2 YYREEE (reference sequence). Unmatched junction bases numbered 1, after V lost 2 bases and J lost 5 bases. Here the CDR3 DNA reads TGTGCCAGCAGCTTCAGGGGGCAAGATACGCAGTATTTT. This codes for CASSFRGQDTQYF.

V is TRBV2 and J is TRBJ2-1; TRBD2 agrees at 15 bases. The germline V gene encodes CDR1 SNHLY and CDR2 FYNNEI. J was trimmed by 2 bases and V by 7 bases; bases with no gene match: 3. This CDR3 is 16 amino acids long. CDR3: CASKGTSGRTYNEQFF. CDR3 DNA: TGTGCCAGCAAGGGGACTAGCGGGAGGACCTACAATGAGCAGTTCTTC.

This clone was recorded only once. The J gene is TRBJ2-7, the V gene TRBV10-2; no reliable D call. CDR1 and CDR2 (germline): WSHSY, SAAADI. The length of the CDR3 is 12 residues. V lost 4 bases and J 3 bases, leaving 7 bases between the germline ends. In nucleotides, the CDR3 is TGCGCCAGCAGTGCGGATCGCTACGAGCAGTACGTC. Residues: CASSADRYEQYV.

This chain joins TRBV21-1 and TRBJ2-7; no DNA check was done on the table's D call, TRBD1. TRBV21-1 is tagged as a pseudogene. CDR3 length: 14 residues. CDR3 bases: TGTGCCAGCAGCAACCCACAGGGGGCCTACGAGCAGTACGTC. As protein: CASSNPQGAYEQYV.

The chain is built from TRBV2 and TRBJ1-4; 10 nucleotides agree with TRBD1. CDR1 is SNHLY and CDR2 is FYNNEI in the germline V gene. The trim removed 1 base at V and 3 bases at J, leaving 2 bases unmatched. The CDR3 spans 16 residues. CDR3 in DNA: TGTGCCAGCAGTGAAGACGGGACAGGGGCTAATGAAAAACTGTTTTTT. It translates to CASSEDGTGANEKLFF.

This chain joins TRBV9 and TRBJ1-1; D gene unclear. The ends were cut back, 4 bases at V and 4 bases at J, with 14 bases in the middle. The CDR3 loop spans 14 amino acids. Germline V gene data show CDR1 as SGDLS and CDR2 as YYNGEE. CDR3 DNA sequence: TGTGCCAGCAGCTCCTACGATGGAAGCACTGAAGCTTTCTTT. Translated: CASSSYDGSTEAFF. Filled out from reference TRBV9 and TRBJ1-1, the complete variable domain reads DSGVTQTPKHLITATGQRVTLRCSPRSGDLSVYWYQQSLDQGLQFLIQYYNGEERAKGNILERFSAQQFPDLHSELNLSSLELGDSALYFCASSSYDGSTEAFFGQGTRLTVV.

J is TRBJ2-2 and V is TRBV27; 10 bases are shared with TRBD2. The CDR3 runs 15 residues. Germline CDR1 is MNHEY and CDR2 is SMNVEV (reference sequence). The V and J ends lost 5 bases and 6 bases, in that order; junction bases with no gene match: 6. CDR3 sequence: CASSPAGGMSGELFF. The CDR3 DNA is TGTGCCAGCAGTCCAGCGGGGGGGATGTCCGGGGAGCTGTTTTTT.

The chain uses TRBV30 and TRBJ2-3; D is tentatively TRBD1 or TRBD2 (5 bases each). Germline loops: CDR1 GTSNPN, CDR2 SVGIG (reference sequence). The V and J ends lost 6 bases and 0 bases respectively, with 7 bases between them. The CDR3 is made up of 12 amino acids. The CDR3 sequence: CACWDSTDTQYF. In DNA form, the CDR3 reads TGTGCCTGCTGGGACAGCACAGATACGCAGTATTTT. Full variable domain (rest looked up from reference TRBV30 and TRBJ2-3): SQTIHQWPATLVQPVGSPLSLECTVEGTSNPNLYWYRQAAGRGLQLLFYSVGIGQISSEVPQNLSASRPQDRQFILSSKKLLLSDSGFYLCACWDSTDTQYFGPGTRLTVL.

The V and J genes are TRBV18 and TRBJ1-5; weak D call: TRBD1 (5 bases). Germline lookup yields CDR1 KGHSH and CDR2 LQKENI. The length of the CDR3 is 15 residues. V dropped 6 bases and J dropped 3 bases, with 15 bases sitting between them. The CDR3, as DNA: TGTGCCAGCTCCGAAGAACAGGTCCCCAATCAGCCCCAGCATTTT. Translating gives CASSEEQVPNQPQHF.

The gene calls are TRBV6-1 and TRBJ1-1, with 9 bases aligning to TRBD1. Germline V gene lookup returns CDR1 MNHNS and CDR2 SASEGT. There are 13 residues in the CDR3. The junction had 2 bases not matched to a gene; V was cut back by 6 bases and J by 3 bases. The CDR3 reads CASRQGAHTEAFF. The CDR3 DNA is TGTGCCAGCAGACAGGGGGCGCACACTGAAGCTTTCTTT.

This rearrangement joins TRBV4-1 to TRBJ2-7; a possible D gene is TRBD1 (5 bases). The CDR3 extends over 16 amino acids. Germline CDR1 and CDR2: MGHRA and YSYEKL. Deletions cut 1 base from V and 4 bases from J, with 17 bases between. The CDR3 loop reads CASSQGGLTASYEQYF. CDR3 DNA: TGCGCCAGCAGCCAAGGGGGATTGACAGCTTCTTACGAGCAGTACTTC.